This T cell receptor beta chain was profiled in a study of T cell responses to AZD1222 COVID-19 vaccine. Study results and limitations: The donor cohort was predominantly white British with a female majority, and clonal diversity may have been underestimated.

J lost 4 bases, V lost 4 bases, and 3 bases had no gene match. CDR1 is LNHDA, CDR2 SQIVND, per germline (reference sequence). This CDR3 region has 15 residues. The assay was immunoSEQ multiplex PCR, and TCRdb's table has in-frame clones only and misses some. Among 150,000 or so clones listed, about 89% were seen once. As to this clone: Its antigen remains unknown.

The source material was peripheral blood, sampled on day 0 of AZD1222 vaccination. This TCR derives from an adult in good health. The V gene is TRBV19, the J gene TRBJ2-1; 11 nucleotides agree with TRBD2. Written as DNA, the CDR3 is TGTGCCAGTAGTACCCTAGCGGGAGGTTACAATGAGCAGTTCTTC. Translation: CASSTLAGGYNEQFF.